The 30 T cell receptor beta chains presented below share a single source sample, sequenced in a study of human T cells and chemical hapten exposure. Using its own MiXCR run on the RACE reads, TCRdb lists one record per CDR3 protein. The table lists about 380,000 distinct CDR3 sequences, around 5% of them singletons. The sample's time point: patch test 1, 2 weeks after DPC sensitization. Noted treatment: therapeutic diphenylcyclopropenone sensitization with weekly scalp DPC. The sample in question was whole blood, obtained in connection with sensitization to the hapten diphenylcyclopropenone (DPC). The receptors derive from a woman in her forties or fifties with alopecia areata. Some clones in this sample may be carry-over from other donors' samples.

This clonotype was recorded many times. The V call is TRBV29-1, the J call TRBJ2-5; 8 bases line up with TRBD1. Losses at the gene ends were 6 bases for V and 5 bases for J; bases not matched to a gene: 14. CDR3 length: 15 residues. Germline lookup yields CDR1 SQVTM and CDR2 ANQGSEA. CDR3 amino acids: CSVAAGQGARETQYF. The CDR3 coding sequence is TGCAGCGTCGCCGCCGGGCAGGGGGCGAGGGAGACCCAGTACTTC.

This clonotype was seen at least ten times. This chain uses TRBV24-1 with TRBJ1-5; TRBD1 is a possible D gene (6 bases). The CDR3 is 16 residues long. V was pared by 5 bases and J by 4 bases, with 17 bases between. Germline CDR1 reads KGHDR; CDR2 reads SFDVKD. CDR3 DNA sequence: TGTGCCACCAGTGGAGGGACATCCGATAAGAATCAGCCCCAGCATTTT. Its protein product is CATSGGTSDKNQPQHF.

This clonotype was detected ten times or more. This chain uses TRBV29-1 with TRBJ1-2, with D possibly matching TRBD1 (6 bases). The CDR3 sequence is 17 residues long. V shed 0 bases and J shed 0 bases, with 17 bases lying between them. Germline assignment: CDR1 SQVTM and CDR2 ANQGSEA. The CDR3 DNA sequence: TGCAGCGTTGAAGATCGGGACATGTCCATACCTAACTATGGCTACACCTTC. It translates to CSVEDRDMSIPNYGYTF.

This clonotype has just a few counts. This chain links TRBV29-1 with TRBJ2-1; no definite D call. Germline CDR1 reads SQVTM; CDR2 reads ANQGSEA. Trimming pared 3 bases from V and 0 bases from J, leaving 9 bases between. This CDR3 has 14 residues. For the CDR3, the DNA is TGCAGCGTTGATGTTACCCTCTCCTACAATGAGCAGTTCTTC. It is translated as CSVDVTLSYNEQFF.

This clonotype was observed many times. The chain employs TRBV7-9 and TRBJ2-1, with D perhaps matching TRBD1 (5 bases). This CDR3 is built from 11 residues. With 8 bases removed from V and 10 bases from J, the gap between germline ends came to 12 bases. The germline V gene encodes CDR1 SEHNR and CDR2 FQNEAQ (reference sequence). CDR3 sequence (DNA): TGTGCCAGCCCAAGGGGTGGGGAGCAGTTCTTC. It specifies CASPRGGEQFF.

The genes are TRBV7-8 and TRBJ2-1; possibly TRBD1 for D (5 bases). Trimming removed 2 bases at V and 0 bases at J, with 14 bases between. The germline gives CDR1 SGHVS, CDR2 FQNEAQ. The length of the CDR3 is 17 residues. CDR3 sequence: CASSLLGAPSSYNEQFF. The CDR3 DNA follows: TGTGCCAGCAGCTTACTAGGGGCCCCGAGCTCCTACAATGAGCAGTTCTTC.

This clonotype was recorded at least ten times. The V gene is TRBV20-1, the J gene TRBJ2-3; D gene uncertain. Germline V gives CDR1 DFQATT, CDR2 SNEGSKA (reference sequence). Trimming left V 3 bases short and J 6 bases short, with 4 bases between. The CDR3 is 10 residues long. In DNA, the CDR3 is TGCAGTGCTAGGAGGGATACGCAGTATTTT. It encodes CSARRDTQYF.

Ten or more counts support this clonotype. The rearrangement joins TRBV12-3 or TRBV12-4 to TRBJ2-2; no definite D call. V lost 7 bases and J lost 3, with 6 bases in between. The CDR3 is 12 residues long. Here the CDR3 DNA reads TGTGCCAGCACCCCGTACACCGGGGAGCTGTTTTTT. It yields the protein CASTPYTGELFF.

This clonotype was observed at least ten times. The chain is built from TRBV6-5 and TRBJ1-1; TRBD1 aligns across 7 bases. Germline CDR1 reads MNHEY; CDR2 reads SVGAGI. This CDR3 has 16 residues. Losses at the gene ends were 3 bases for V and 7 bases for J; bases not matched to a gene: 14. Written as DNA, the CDR3 is TGTGCCAGCAGTTATCAGGGGGTAGGGCTTCGAGGTGAAGCTTTCTTT. It yields the protein CASSYQGVGLRGEAFF.

This clonotype was found many times. The chain recombines TRBV6-5 with TRBJ2-2; D unresolved. The CDR3 contains 14 residues. CDR1 and CDR2 (germline): MNHEY, SVGAGI. Trimming pared 7 bases from V and 6 bases from J, leaving 15 bases between. CDR3 nucleotide sequence: TGTGCCAGCACCATCGGCCCCACGCCCGGGGAGCTGTTTTTT. This translates into CASTIGPTPGELFF.

This clonotype was seen many times. The chain carries TRBV12-3 or TRBV12-4 and TRBJ1-1; possible D gene TRBD1, 6 bases. CDR3 length: 13 residues. V lost 6 bases to trimming and J lost 4 bases, with 12 bases between them. This chain's CDR3 is CASSLTRGTEAFF. The CDR3 bases are TGTGCCAGCAGCTTAACCAGGGGCACTGAAGCTTTCTTT.

The sample holds a few counts of this clonotype. The J gene is TRBJ1-2, the V gene TRBV7-6; the D gene is possibly TRBD1 (5 bases). CDR1 is SGHVS and CDR2 is FNYEAQ in the germline V gene. V shed 5 bases and J shed 6 bases, with 19 bases lying between them. The CDR3 contains 15 residues. CDR3 sequence reads: CASSQGTGPRDGYTF. The CDR3 DNA reads as TGTGCCAGCAGCCAAGGAACGGGGCCTCGTGATGGCTACACCTTC.

The V call is TRBV6-1, the J call TRBJ2-1, with D uncertain. Per the germline V gene, CDR1 is MNHNS and CDR2 is SASEGT. The CDR3 covers 15 residues. Trimming removed 8 bases at V and 0 bases at J, with 14 bases between. The CDR3 loop is CASATDQSSYNEQFF. In nucleotides, the CDR3 is TGTGCCAGCGCCACGGACCAGAGCTCCTACAATGAGCAGTTCTTC.

DNA of the CDR3: TGTGCCAGCAGTTACCCCTATGGCAATCAGCCCCAGCATTTT. This encodes CASSYPYGNQPQHF. The rearrangement joins TRBV6-6 to TRBJ1-5; D not resolved. There are 14 residues in the CDR3. V lost 2 bases and J lost 2, with 7 bases in between. Germline V gene sequence: CDR1 MNHNY, CDR2 SVGAGI (reference sequence).

This clonotype was seen a few times. V gene TRBV29-1 combines with J gene TRBJ1-1; TRBD1 aligns across 9 bases. Germline-derived CDR1 and CDR2 are SQVTM and ANQGSEA. This CDR3 is 15 amino acids long. Trimming cost V 2 bases and J 4 bases; bases outside gene matches: 8. The CDR3 coding sequence is TGCAGCGTTGAATCCCGGGACAGGGCATTCACTGAAGCTTTCTTT. This encodes CSVESRDRAFTEAFF.

In this sample, this clonotype turned up many times. The CDR3 is CASSLWPRDSGGNEQFF. As DNA, the CDR3 is TGTGCCAGCAGCCTCTGGCCCCGGGACTCAGGGGGGAATGAGCAGTTCTTC. The J gene is TRBJ2-1, the V gene TRBV11-2, with D perhaps TRBD1 (7 bases). V was pared by 5 bases and J by 7 bases, with 24 bases between. Per the germline V gene, CDR1 is SGHAT and CDR2 is FQNNGV. The CDR3 runs 17 residues.

There are many counts of this clonotype. J is TRBJ2-3 and V is TRBV12-3 or TRBV12-4; tentatively, D is TRBD1 (5 bases). The length of the CDR3 is 12 residues. V lost 7 bases and J 4 bases, leaving 9 bases between the germline ends. This chain's CDR3 is CASTQGPDTQYF. Here the CDR3 DNA reads TGTGCCAGCACCCAGGGCCCAGATACGCAGTATTTT.

This chain links TRBV4-2 with TRBJ1-1; a weak D match, TRBD1 (5 bases). From germline, CDR1 is LGHNA and CDR2 YNFKEQ. CDR3 length: 16 residues. Between the trimmed V and J ends, which lost 1 base and 0 bases, there was a span of 12 bases. CDR3 in DNA: TGTGCCAGCAGCCAAGGAAATCAGGGCTTGAACACTGAAGCTTTCTTT. Amino acids: CASSQGNQGLNTEAFF.

Regarding this clonotype: An end of the junction does not agree with germline; a read error may underlie this. This chain uses TRBV24-1 with TRBJ1-3, with D uncertain. Germline values: CDR1 KGHDR, CDR2 SFDVKD. This CDR3 contains 16 residues. CDR3 residues: CAPKTSGERSGDTIYF. CDR3 coding DNA: TGTGCGCCAAAGACGTCCGGGGAACGCTCTGGAGACACCATATATTTT.

This clonotype appeared a few times. This rearrangement joins TRBV29-1 to TRBJ2-5, with 9 bases that match TRBD2. The CDR3 loop spans 15 amino acids. V shed 7 bases and J 4 bases; nucleotides not matched to a gene: 13. Germline V gene sequence: CDR1 SQVTM, CDR2 ANQGSEA. CDR3 protein: CSAISAAGGPETQYF. CDR3 bases: TGCAGCGCGATTTCCGCGGCGGGGGGGCCAGAGACCCAGTACTTC.

This clonotype came up a few times. The V gene is TRBV15, the J gene TRBJ2-1; 11 bases align to TRBD1. V dropped 4 bases and J dropped 3; count of bases not matched to a gene: 5. Germline lookup yields CDR1 LNHNV and CDR2 YYDKDF (reference sequence). The CDR3 runs to 16 residues. The CDR3 here is CATSTTGTGGYNEQFF. The CDR3 DNA follows: TGTGCCACCAGCACTACCGGGACAGGGGGCTACAATGAGCAGTTCTTC.

This clonotype was found many times. The genes are TRBV2 and TRBJ1-2; D unclear. The germline V gene has CDR1 SNHLY and CDR2 FYNNEI. Trimming took 6 bases from V and 4 from J, leaving 15 bases between them. This CDR3 spans 14 amino acids. CDR3 in amino acids: CASSPTDSPYGYTF. The CDR3 DNA sequence: TGTGCCAGCAGCCCTACGGATTCCCCCTATGGCTACACCTTC.

The V and J genes are TRBV2 and TRBJ2-1; 9 bases agree with TRBD2. Germline CDR1 reads SNHLY; CDR2 reads FYNNEI. This CDR3 is built from 21 residues. Trimming removed 0 bases from V and 0 bases from J; junction bases left unmatched: 15. DNA for the CDR3: TGTGCCAGCAGTGAAGCTCGAAGGAGCGGGGGGCCGAGGAGCTCCTACAATGAGCAGTTCTTC. This sequence encodes CASSEARRSGGPRSSYNEQFF. Full variable domain (rest looked up from reference TRBV2 and TRBJ2-1): EPEVTQTPSHQVTQMGQEVILRCVPISNHLYFYWYRQILGQKVEFLVSFYNNEISEKSEIFDDQFSVERPDGSNFTLKIRSTKLEDSAMYFCASSEARRSGGPRSSYNEQFFGPGTRLTVL.

This clonotype was found many times. This rearrangement joins TRBV5-1 to TRBJ2-1; D assignment may be TRBD1 or TRBD2 (5 bases each). Germline lookup yields CDR1 SGHRS and CDR2 YFSETQ. Trimming took off 3 bases at V and 3 bases at J, with 19 bases between the two ends. The CDR3 has 17 amino acids. This CDR3 reads CASSSPDRGADYNEQFF. The CDR3, as DNA: TGCGCCAGCAGCTCTCCCGACCGGGGCGCCGACTACAATGAGCAGTTCTTC.

This clonotype was recorded at least ten times. The chain uses TRBV2 and TRBJ2-1; unclear D gene. V lost 8 bases and J lost 6, with 17 bases in between. CDR1 is SNHLY, CDR2 FYNNEI, per germline. The CDR3 runs to 14 residues. CDR3 DNA: TGTGCCAGCTCGAGTCGGGTTAGGTCCAATGAGCAGTTCTTC. Amino acid sequence: CASSSRVRSNEQFF.

This clonotype appeared many times. V gene TRBV7-8 combines with J gene TRBJ2-3; TRBD2 is a possible D gene (6 bases). The CDR3 sequence is 15 residues long. The germline CDR1 and CDR2 sequences are SGHVS and FQNEAQ. V lost 3 bases to trimming and J lost 0 bases, with 10 bases between them. CDR3 sequence: CASSFQRVSTDTQYF. The CDR3 DNA reads TGTGCCAGCAGCTTTCAGCGGGTTAGCACAGATACGCAGTATTTT.

This clonotype was detected only a few times. The genes are TRBV2 and TRBJ1-5, with a weak D call TRBD1 (5 bases). The CDR3 runs to 14 residues. Looked up from germline, CDR1 is SNHLY and CDR2 is FYNNEI. The V end was cut by 4 bases, the J end by 3 bases, with 10 bases between. The CDR3 DNA sequence: TGTGCCAGCAGTGGGGACCGTATCAATCAGCCCCAGCATTTT. It specifies CASSGDRINQPQHF.

This chain connects TRBV7-2 to TRBJ2-7; 7 positions agree with TRBD1. The germline CDR1 and CDR2 sequences are SGHTA and FQGNSA. CDR3 size: 14 residues. J gave up 2 bases and V 5 bases, and 6 bases lay outside the gene matches. Here the CDR3 DNA reads TGTGCCAGCAGCATCCCGACAGGGCCCTACGAGCAGTACTTC. It specifies CASSIPTGPYEQYF.

In this sample, this clonotype turned up many times. V and J are TRBV4-2 and TRBJ2-2; D might be TRBD1 or TRBD2, each matching 5 bases. The ends were cut back, 4 bases at V and 0 bases at J, with 9 bases in the middle. The CDR3 consists of 15 residues. Germline CDR1 and CDR2: LGHNA and YNFKEQ. The CDR3 reads CASSPGRSNTGELFF. CDR3 in DNA: TGTGCCAGCAGCCCGGGACGCTCGAACACCGGGGAGCTGTTTTTT.

Many counts were recorded for this clonotype. V and J are TRBV12-3 or TRBV12-4 and TRBJ1-2, with D hard to call. V gave up 6 bases and J gave up 6 bases, with 17 bases separating them. The CDR3 spans 14 residues. This chain's CDR3 is CASRFGGRADGYTF. CDR3 in DNA: TGTGCCAGCAGATTTGGAGGGAGGGCGGATGGCTACACCTTC.